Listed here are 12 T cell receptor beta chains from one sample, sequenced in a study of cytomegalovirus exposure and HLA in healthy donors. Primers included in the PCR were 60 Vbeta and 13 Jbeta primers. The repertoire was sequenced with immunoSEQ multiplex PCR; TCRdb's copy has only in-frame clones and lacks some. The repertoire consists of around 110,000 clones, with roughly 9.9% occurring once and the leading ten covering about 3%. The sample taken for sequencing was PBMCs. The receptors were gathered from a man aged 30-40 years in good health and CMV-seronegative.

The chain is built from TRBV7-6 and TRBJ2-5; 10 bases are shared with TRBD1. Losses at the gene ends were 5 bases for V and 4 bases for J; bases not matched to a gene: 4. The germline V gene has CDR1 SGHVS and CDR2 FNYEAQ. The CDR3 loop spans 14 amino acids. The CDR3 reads CASSVRDRGETQYF. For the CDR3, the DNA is TGTGCCAGCAGCGTCCGGGACAGGGGAGAGACCCAGTACTTC.

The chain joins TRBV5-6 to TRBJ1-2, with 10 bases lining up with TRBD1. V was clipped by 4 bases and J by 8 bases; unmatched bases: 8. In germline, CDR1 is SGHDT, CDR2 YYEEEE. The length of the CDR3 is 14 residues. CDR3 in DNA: TGTGCCAGCAGCAAAGGGGACAGGGGAAGCGGCTACACCTTC. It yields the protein CASSKGDRGSGYTF. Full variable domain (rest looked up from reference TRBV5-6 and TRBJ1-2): DAGVTQSPTHLIKTRGQQVTLRCSPKSGHDTVSWYQQALGQGPQFIFQYYEEEERQRGNFPDRFSGHQFPNYSSELNVNALLLGDSALYLCASSKGDRGSGYTFGSGTRLTVV.

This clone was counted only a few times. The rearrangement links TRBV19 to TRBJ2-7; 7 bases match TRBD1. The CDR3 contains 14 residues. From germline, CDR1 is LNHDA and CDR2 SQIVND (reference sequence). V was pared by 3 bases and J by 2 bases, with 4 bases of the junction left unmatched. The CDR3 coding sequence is TGTGCCAGTAGTATGACAGGGTCCCCCTACGAGCAGTACTTC. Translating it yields CASSMTGSPYEQYF. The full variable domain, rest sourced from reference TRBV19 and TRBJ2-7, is DGGITQSPKYLFRKEGQNVTLSCEQNLNHDAMYWYRQDPGQGLRLIYYSQIVNDFQKGDIAEGYSVSREKKESFPLTVTSAQKNPTAFYLCASSMTGSPYEQYFGPGTRLTVT.

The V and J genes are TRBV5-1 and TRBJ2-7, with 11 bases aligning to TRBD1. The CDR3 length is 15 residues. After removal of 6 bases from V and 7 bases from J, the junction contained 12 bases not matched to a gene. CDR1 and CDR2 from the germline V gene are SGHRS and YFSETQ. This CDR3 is CASKEGQGASWEQYF. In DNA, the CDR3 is TGCGCCAGCAAGGAAGGACAGGGGGCATCGTGGGAGCAGTACTTC.

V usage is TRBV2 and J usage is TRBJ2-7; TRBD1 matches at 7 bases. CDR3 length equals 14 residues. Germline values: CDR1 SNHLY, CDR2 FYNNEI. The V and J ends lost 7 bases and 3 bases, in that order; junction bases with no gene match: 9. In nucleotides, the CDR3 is TGTGCCAGCACCGAAGGGGACAGAGGCTACGAGCAGTACTTC. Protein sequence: CASTEGDRGYEQYF.

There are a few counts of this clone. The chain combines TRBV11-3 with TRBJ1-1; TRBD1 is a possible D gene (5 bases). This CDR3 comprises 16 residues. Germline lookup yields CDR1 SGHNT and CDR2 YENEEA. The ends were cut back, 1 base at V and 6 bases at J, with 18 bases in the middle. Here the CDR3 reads CASSLVSGSGTAEAFF. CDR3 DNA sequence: TGTGCCAGCAGCTTAGTTTCAGGGTCGGGGACTGCTGAAGCTTTCTTT.

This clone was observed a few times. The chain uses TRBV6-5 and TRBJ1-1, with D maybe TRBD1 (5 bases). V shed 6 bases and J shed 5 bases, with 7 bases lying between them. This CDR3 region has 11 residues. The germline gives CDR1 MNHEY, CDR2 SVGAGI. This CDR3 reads CASRQGTEAFF. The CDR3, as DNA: TGTGCCAGCAGGCAGGGAACTGAAGCTTTCTTT.

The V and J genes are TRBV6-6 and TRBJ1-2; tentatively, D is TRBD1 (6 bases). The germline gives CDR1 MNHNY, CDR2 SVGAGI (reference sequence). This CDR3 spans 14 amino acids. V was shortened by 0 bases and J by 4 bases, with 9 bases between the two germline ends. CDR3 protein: CASSYSGDIYGYTF. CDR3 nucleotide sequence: TGTGCCAGCAGTTACTCAGGGGACATCTATGGCTACACCTTC.

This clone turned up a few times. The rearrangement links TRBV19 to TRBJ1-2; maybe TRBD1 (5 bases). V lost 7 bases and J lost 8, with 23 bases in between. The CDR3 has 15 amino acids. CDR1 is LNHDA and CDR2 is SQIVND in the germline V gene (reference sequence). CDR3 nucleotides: TGTGCCAGTACGGTGCAGGGTACCACAGGAAAGGGCTACACCTTC. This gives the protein CASTVQGTTGKGYTF.

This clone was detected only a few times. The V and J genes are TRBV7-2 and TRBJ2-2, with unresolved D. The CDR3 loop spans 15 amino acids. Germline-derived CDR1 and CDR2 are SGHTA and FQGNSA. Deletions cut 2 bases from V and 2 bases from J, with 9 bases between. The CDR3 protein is CASSLSSVNTGELFF. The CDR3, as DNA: TGTGCCAGCAGCTTATCGTCGGTAAACACCGGGGAGCTGTTTTTT.

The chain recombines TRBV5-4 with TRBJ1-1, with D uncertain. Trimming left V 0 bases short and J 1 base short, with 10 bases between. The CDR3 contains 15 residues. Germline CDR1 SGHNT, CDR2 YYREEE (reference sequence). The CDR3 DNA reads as TGTGCCAGCAGCTTGGTATACGGGTCGAACACTGAAGCTTTCTTT. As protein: CASSLVYGSNTEAFF.

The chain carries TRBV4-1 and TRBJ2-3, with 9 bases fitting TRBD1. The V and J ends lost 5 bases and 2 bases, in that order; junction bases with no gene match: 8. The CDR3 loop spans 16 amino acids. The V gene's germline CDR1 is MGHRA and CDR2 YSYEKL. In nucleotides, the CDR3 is TGCGCCAGCAGCTCCCGACAGGGGGATATCACAGATACGCAGTATTTT. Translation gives CASSSRQGDITDTQYF.